This T cell receptor beta chain was profiled in a study of T cell clonotyping in hematopoietic cell transplantation. Study outcomes and limitations: After transplant, recipient diversity fell while pathologically expanded clonotypes grew through day 180.

Time point denoted: recipient sample about 28 days before transplant, after cytoreduction. Worth noting for this clone: Its specificity is unknown.

Method: immunoSEQ multiplex PCR; TCRdb's copy keeps in-frame clones and lacks some. Of tens of thousands of clones listed, 65% to 90% are singletons. This receptor was taken from a man aged 55 to 70 with biphenotypic leukemia. Some clones in this sample may be carry-over from other donors' samples. The specimen was peripheral blood mononuclear cells, collected before stem cell transplant.

CDR3 nucleotide sequence: TGTGCCAGCAGCTTAAGCTTCTCTGGGGCCAACGTCCTGACTTTC. Amino acid sequence: CASSLSFSGANVLTF. The J gene is TRBJ2-6, the V gene TRBV11-2; the D is unclear. CDR1 SGHAT and CDR2 FQNNGV come from the germline V gene. V dropped 2 bases and J dropped 0 bases, with 5 bases sitting between them. This CDR3 has 15 residues.